What follows describes a single T cell receptor beta chain. The target of this receptor is not known. There are no base qualities to consult, and no much larger clone falls within one base. Collaborating institutions collected whole blood in K2EDTA tubes following their own protocols. Collaborator samples were shipped for TCRbeta analysis as frozen whole blood, isolated PBMCs, or DNA extracted from either sample type. The immunoSEQ Assay, a bias-controlled multiplex PCR, was used to amplify TCRbeta CDR3 regions from genomic DNA. The original methods were these. The number of nucleated cells in each sample was estimated from the amplification of reference gene primers within the assay. Sequence reads were collapsed and filtered to measure the absolute abundance of every unique TCRbeta CDR3 rearrangement. For each sample, productive Simpson clonality was calculated as the square root of Simpson's diversity index over productive rearrangements. TCRdb limited this immuneACCESS table to in-frame rearrangements with V and J called. A share of clones is missing; checked studies link under half to unresolved V genes, and the rest is unexplained. The V and J calls and clone size were taken over from that table, and D and trimming were inferred from the DNA. In this sample the table shows more than 55,000 clones, 70% to 80% of which occur a single time. Roughly 32% of the sample is held by the ten biggest clonotypes.

These data belong to a study of blood T cell repertoires in COVID-19 (dated by TCRdb to the early 2020s). Context from the whole study: Samples covering the acute and convalescent phases of COVID-19 were provided by collaborators in the United States, Italy and Spain. The prospective study material was composed of cDNA or gDNA derived from T cells, B-cell-depleted T cells, or PBMCs. The dataset comprised deeply sampled blood TCRbeta repertoires from subjects exposed to, actively infected with, or recovered from COVID-19. The repertoires were released in a freely available public database meant as a resource for research on the immune response to SARS-CoV-2. The samples were drawn from the first 160 participants of the ongoing ImmuneRACE study and from some 1,300 subjects provided by 6 global collaborators. A de-identified subject ID, COVID-19 status, age in years and sex were almost always included in the sample metadata. Where available, HLA class I and class II types were obtained from metadata supplied by the sample provider rather than from assay-based typing. What the study reported, not specific to this receptor: How much clinical and demographic metadata was included differed by source and by participant, and the metadata was provided uncurated.

Per the germline V gene (reference sequence), LGHDT is the CDR1 and YNNKEL is the CDR2. The junction shows trimming of 4 bases on V and 0 bases on J, plus 20 bases between the germline ends. The cysteine opens and the phenylalanine closes a CDR3 of 18 amino acids. Only the CDR3 region is kept as DNA, spanning 54 bases read in frame from base 1. The chain employs TRBV3-1 (or the pseudogene TRBV3-2) and TRBJ2-3, and possibly TRBD2, on 5 matching bases. The sequencing sample was made of peripheral blood. The clonotype originates from a human donor in a cohort sampled during active COVID-19. The base sequence is TGTGCCAGCAGCCCCGAGCGGAGCTGGATATCTAGCACAGATACGCAGTATTTT. Its product reads: CASSPERSWISSTDTQYF.